Following are 18 T cell receptor beta chains from one sample sequenced in a study of shared clonotypes between healthy human individuals. Measured with immunoSEQ multiplex PCR; TCRdb has only the in-frame clones, and not every one. The sample has about 680,000 clones, 74% seen once. The sequenced sample consisted of memory CD4+ T cells sorted from blood. Sample subset: CD45RA-negative fraction. These receptors originate from a woman in her twenties or thirties in good health.

This chain joins TRBV12-5 and TRBJ2-7; 9 bases are a match to TRBD1. The CDR3 is 14 amino acids. Germline-derived CDR1 and CDR2 are LGHNT and FRNRAP. Trimming removed 7 bases from V and 5 bases from J; junction bases left unmatched: 9. This CDR3 is CASDPSGTGNEQYF. The CDR3, as DNA: TGTGCTAGTGACCCTTCCGGGACAGGGAACGAGCAGTACTTC.

The chain combines TRBV18 with TRBJ2-7; TRBD1 aligns across 8 bases. CDR3 size: 15 residues. Trimming removed 3 bases from V and 4 bases from J; junction bases left unmatched: 8. The germline V gene encodes CDR1 KGHSH and CDR2 LQKENI. The DNA for the CDR3 is TGTGCCAGCTCACCCCTACAGGGGGGCGGATACGAGCAGTACTTC. This sequence encodes CASSPLQGGGYEQYF.

V usage is TRBV28 and J usage is TRBJ1-5; no reliable D call. The CDR3 loop spans 14 amino acids. V was pared by 4 bases and J by 6 bases, with 13 bases between. The germline gives CDR1 MDHEN, CDR2 SYDVKM. CDR3 region: CASSYRIGGQPQHF. The CDR3 bases are TGTGCCAGCAGTTACCGGATCGGTGGTCAGCCCCAGCATTTT. Using reference TRBV28 and TRBJ1-5 for the parts outside the CDR3, the full variable domain is DVKVTQSSRYLVKRTGEKVFLECVQDMDHENMFWYRQDPGLGLRLIYFSYDVKMKEKGDIPEGYSVSREKKERFSLILESASTNQTSMYLCASSYRIGGQPQHFGDGTRLSIL.

The chain links TRBV5-1 to TRBJ1-5; 8 bases line up with TRBD1. Germline V gene sequence: CDR1 SGHRS, CDR2 YFSETQ. V was pared by 4 bases and J by 2 bases, with 5 bases of the junction left unmatched. This CDR3 comprises 15 residues. CDR3 sequence: CASSPTGEGNQPQHF. The CDR3 bases are TGCGCCAGCAGCCCGACAGGGGAAGGCAATCAGCCCCAGCATTTT.

The chain uses TRBV6-5 and TRBJ2-7; weak D call: TRBD2 (5 bases). Germline CDR1 is MNHEY and CDR2 is SVGAGI. The CDR3 length is 11 residues. The CDR3 spells CATGKSYEQYF. CDR3 nucleotides: TGTGCAACCGGGAAGAGCTACGAGCAGTACTTC.

V is TRBV27 and J is TRBJ2-7, with D uncertain. V was shortened by 2 bases and J by 5 bases, with 7 bases between the two germline ends. CDR1 is MNHEY and CDR2 is SMNVEV in the germline V gene (reference sequence). This CDR3 spans 12 amino acids. CDR3 nucleotides: TGTGCCAGCAGTTTAGCCCTCAACGAGCAGTACTTC. Protein product: CASSLALNEQYF.

The CDR3 nucleotides are TGCGCCAGCAGCTCCCCTGGGGCTCGGAACACTGAAGCTTTCTTT. It codes for CASSSPGARNTEAFF. The V call is TRBV5-1, the J call TRBJ1-1; possible D gene TRBD1, 5 bases. V lost 3 bases to trimming and J lost 1 base, with 13 bases between them. Germline-derived CDR1 and CDR2 are SGHRS and YFSETQ. The CDR3 spans 15 residues.

In DNA form, the CDR3 reads TGTGCCAGCAGTGAAGAATACGAGCAGTACTTC. Its protein product is CASSEEYEQYF. The genes are TRBV25-1 and TRBJ2-7; D unresolved. Germline CDR1 reads MGHDK; CDR2 reads SYGVNS. The CDR3 extends over 11 amino acids. V lost 2 bases, J lost 4 bases, and 3 bases lay in between.

This clone was detected many times. The rearrangement uses TRBV15 and TRBJ1-1; no clear D. Trimming left V 1 base short and J 6 bases short, with 9 bases between. Germline V gene sequence: CDR1 LNHNV, CDR2 YYDKDF (reference sequence). This CDR3 comprises 13 residues. The CDR3 sequence: CATSRGIGAEAFF. DNA of the CDR3: TGTGCCACCAGCAGAGGGATAGGCGCTGAAGCTTTCTTT.

With respect to this clone: A read error may be the cause here, since a much bigger clone is one base away. The sample has other DNA sequences that encode this CDR3 too. V usage is TRBV11-2 and J usage is TRBJ2-7; 7 nucleotides match TRBD2. This CDR3 contains 14 residues. V lost 5 bases, J lost 0 bases, and 4 bases stayed unmatched. Germline assignment: CDR1 SGHAT and CDR2 FQNNGV. The CDR3 sequence: CASSQQRDSYEQYF. CDR3 DNA sequence: TGTGCCAGCAGCCAGCAGCGGGACTCCTACGAGCAGTACTTC.

J is TRBJ1-4 and V is TRBV28; 8 bases line up with TRBD1. The V and J ends lost 4 bases and 4 bases, in that order; junction bases with no gene match: 5. CDR1 is MDHEN, CDR2 SYDVKM, per germline. The CDR3 consists of 15 residues. The CDR3, as DNA: TGTGCCAGCAGTTCGACAGGGGCGGATAATGAAAAACTGTTTTTT. Translation gives CASSSTGADNEKLFF.

The chain joins TRBV28 to TRBJ2-1; TRBD2 agrees at 13 bases. The CDR3 consists of 16 residues. Per the germline V gene, CDR1 is MDHEN and CDR2 is SYDVKM. After removal of 5 bases from V and 8 bases from J, the junction contained 9 bases not matched to a gene. CDR3 sequence (DNA): TGTGCCAGCAGTGAAGTTGGACTAGCGGGAGTAGATGAGCAGTTCTTC. The encoded protein is CASSEVGLAGVDEQFF.

The J gene is TRBJ2-1, the V gene TRBV19; 13 nucleotides match TRBD2. There are 16 residues in the CDR3. Germline V lookup: CDR1 LNHDA, CDR2 SQIVND (reference sequence). Germline trimming cut 6 bases from V and 6 bases from J; bases unmatched to any gene: 8. CDR3 nucleotides: TGTGCCAGTAGCTCAAGATGGACTAGCGGGAGCAATGAGCAGTTCTTC. Protein: CASSSRWTSGSNEQFF.

V is TRBV27 and J is TRBJ1-2, with D uncertain. Trimming removed 6 bases from V and 6 bases from J, with 17 bases in between. The CDR3 consists of 14 residues. The germline V gene encodes CDR1 MNHEY and CDR2 SMNVEV (reference sequence). CDR3 sequence (DNA): TGTGCCAGCAGCCTGGGATACGGATCGGATGGCTACACCTTC. Amino acid sequence: CASSLGYGSDGYTF.

The chain uses TRBV5-6 and TRBJ2-5, with D perhaps TRBD2 (5 bases). This CDR3 spans 12 amino acids. V was cut by 1 base and J by 9 bases, with 10 bases left in between. CDR1 and CDR2 from the germline V gene are SGHDT and YYEEEE. The CDR3 sequence is CASSLMSEAQYF. The DNA for the CDR3 is TGTGCCAGCAGCTTGATGTCGGAGGCCCAGTACTTC.

V usage is TRBV5-6 and J usage is TRBJ2-7; the match to TRBD2 covers 8 bases. Losses at the gene ends were 0 bases for V and 7 bases for J; bases not matched to a gene: 12. The CDR3 has 16 residues. Germline-derived CDR1 and CDR2 are SGHDT and YYEEEE. CDR3 residues: CASSLDISGTMGEQYF. The CDR3 DNA follows: TGTGCCAGCAGCTTGGATATTAGCGGGACCATGGGAGAGCAGTACTTC.

In DNA form, the CDR3 reads TGTGCCAGCTCACCAGGAGTCGAAGATACGCAGTATTTT. This encodes CASSPGVEDTQYF. This sequence joins TRBV18 and TRBJ2-3; D not resolved. The CDR3 totals 13 residues. Per the germline V gene, CDR1 is KGHSH and CDR2 is LQKENI. Trimming cost V 2 bases and J 5 bases, with 8 bases left between them. The complete variable domain, with remaining parts taken from reference TRBV18 and TRBJ2-3, reads NAGVMQNPRHLVRRRGQEARLRCSPMKGHSHVYWYRQLPEEGLKFMVYLQKENIIDESGMPKERFSAEFPKEGPSILRIQQVVRGDSAAYFCASSPGVEDTQYFGPGTRLTVL.

The V gene is TRBV6-6, the J gene TRBJ2-1, with D possibly called TRBD1 or TRBD2 (5 bases each). Germline V lookup: CDR1 MNHNY, CDR2 SVGAGI (reference sequence). The CDR3 is made up of 16 amino acids. The V and J ends lost 4 bases and 8 bases respectively, with 21 bases between them. CDR3 region: CASSLPRPPGLDEQFF. The CDR3 DNA follows: TGTGCCAGCAGTTTACCCCGACCTCCGGGGCTCGATGAGCAGTTCTTC.